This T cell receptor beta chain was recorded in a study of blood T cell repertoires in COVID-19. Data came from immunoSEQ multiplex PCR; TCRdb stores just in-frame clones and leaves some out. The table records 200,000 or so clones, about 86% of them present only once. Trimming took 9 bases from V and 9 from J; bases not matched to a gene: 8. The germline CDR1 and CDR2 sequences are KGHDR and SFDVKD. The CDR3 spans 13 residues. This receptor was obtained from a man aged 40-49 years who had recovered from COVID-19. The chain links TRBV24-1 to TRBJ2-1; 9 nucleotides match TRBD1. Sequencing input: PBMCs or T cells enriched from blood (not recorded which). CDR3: CATSRDRDGEQFF. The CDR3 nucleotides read TGTGCCACCTCAAGGGACAGGGACGGTGAGCAGTTCTTC.